This TCR beta chain appears in the sequencing data of a study of cytomegalovirus exposure and HLA in healthy donors. Overall study results and limits: Rarity characterized most TCR sequences, yet some public TCRs appeared in many donors.

Primers: 60 Vbeta forward and 13 Jbeta reverse. Sequencing was performed with immunoSEQ multiplex PCR; in TCRdb, only in-frame clones are kept and a portion is missing. This sample has tens of thousands of clones, with about 74% found just once. A note on this clone: Its antigen is as yet unknown.

Sequencing used PBMCs. The receptor was isolated from a woman aged 45-65 years in good health and CMV-seropositive.

Here the CDR3 reads CASSPERGTVWNEQYF. The CDR3 DNA follows: TGTGCCAGTAGTCCGGAAAGGGGGACAGTTTGGAACGAGCAGTACTTC. This chain connects TRBV19 to TRBJ2-7; 7 bases agree with TRBD1. The CDR3 runs to 16 residues. The germline CDR1 and CDR2 sequences are LNHDA and SQIVND (reference sequence). Trimming took 5 bases from V and 5 from J; bases not matched to a gene: 15. Drawing the rest from reference TRBV19 and TRBJ2-7, the complete variable domain is DGGITQSPKYLFRKEGQNVTLSCEQNLNHDAMYWYRQDPGQGLRLIYYSQIVNDFQKGDIAEGYSVSREKKESFPLTVTSAQKNPTAFYLCASSPERGTVWNEQYFGPGTRLTVT.